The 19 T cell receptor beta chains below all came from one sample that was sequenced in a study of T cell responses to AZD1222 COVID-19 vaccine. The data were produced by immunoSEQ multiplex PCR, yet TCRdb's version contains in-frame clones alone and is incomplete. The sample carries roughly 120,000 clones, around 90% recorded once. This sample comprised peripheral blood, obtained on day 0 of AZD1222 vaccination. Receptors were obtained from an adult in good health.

The CDR3 loop is CASSFGGPYNEQFF. The DNA for the CDR3 is TGTGCCAGCAGCTTTGGAGGGCCGTACAATGAGCAGTTCTTC. The chain combines TRBV7-9 with TRBJ2-1, with D possibly matching TRBD2 (6 bases). The CDR3 loop spans 14 amino acids. Trimming cost V 3 bases and J 4 bases, with 10 bases left between them. The germline V gene has CDR1 SEHNR and CDR2 FQNEAQ (reference sequence).

CDR3 nucleotide sequence: TGTGCCAGCAGCCAGGGATGGCGGGGTTCCTACAATGAGCAGTTCTTC. Translation gives CASSQGWRGSYNEQFF. The rearrangement uses TRBV14 and TRBJ2-1, with a tentative D call TRBD2 (6 bases). Germline V gives CDR1 SGHDN, CDR2 FVKESK. The CDR3 sequence is 16 residues long. Between the trimmed V and J ends, which lost 3 bases and 1 base, there was a span of 13 bases. Drawing the rest from reference TRBV14 and TRBJ2-1, the complete variable domain is EAGVTQFPSHSVIEKGQTVTLRCDPISGHDNLYWYRRVMGKEIKFLLHFVKESKQDESGMPNNRFLAERTGGTYSTLKVQPAELEDSGVYFCASSQGWRGSYNEQFFGPGTRLTVL.

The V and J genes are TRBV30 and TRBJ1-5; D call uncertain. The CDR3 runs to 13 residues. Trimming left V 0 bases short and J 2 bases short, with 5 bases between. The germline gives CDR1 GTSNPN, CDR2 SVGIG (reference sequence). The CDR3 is CAWSVFGNQPQHF. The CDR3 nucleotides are TGTGCCTGGAGTGTATTTGGCAATCAGCCCCAGCATTTT. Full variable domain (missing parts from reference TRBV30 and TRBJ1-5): SQTIHQWPATLVQPVGSPLSLECTVEGTSNPNLYWYRQAAGRGLQLLFYSVGIGQISSEVPQNLSASRPQDRQFILSSKKLLLSDSGFYLCAWSVFGNQPQHFGDGTRLSIL.

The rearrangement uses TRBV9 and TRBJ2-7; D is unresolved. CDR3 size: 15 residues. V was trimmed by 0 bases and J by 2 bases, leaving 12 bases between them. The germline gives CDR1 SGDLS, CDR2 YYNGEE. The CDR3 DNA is TGTGCCAGCAGCGTAGACGGTCGAGGTACCTACGAGCAGTACTTC. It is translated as CASSVDGRGTYEQYF. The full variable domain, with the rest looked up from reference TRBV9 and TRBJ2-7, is DSGVTQTPKHLITATGQRVTLRCSPRSGDLSVYWYQQSLDQGLQFLIQYYNGEERAKGNILERFSAQQFPDLHSELNLSSLELGDSALYFCASSVDGRGTYEQYFGPGTRLTVT.

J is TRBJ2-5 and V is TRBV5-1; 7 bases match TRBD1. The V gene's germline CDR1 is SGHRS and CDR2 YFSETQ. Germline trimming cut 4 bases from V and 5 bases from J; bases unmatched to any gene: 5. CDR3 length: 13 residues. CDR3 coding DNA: TGCGCCAGCAGCCCGGACAGGATTGAGACCCAGTACTTC. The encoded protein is CASSPDRIETQYF.

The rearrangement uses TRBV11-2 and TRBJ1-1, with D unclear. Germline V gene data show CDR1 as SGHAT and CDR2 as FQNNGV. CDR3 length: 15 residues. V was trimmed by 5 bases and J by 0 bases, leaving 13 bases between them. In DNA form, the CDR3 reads TGTGCCAGCAGCCCCCCCAAGGCGGTGAACACTGAAGCTTTCTTT. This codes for CASSPPKAVNTEAFF. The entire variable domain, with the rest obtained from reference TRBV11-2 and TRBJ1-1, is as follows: EAGVAQSPRYKIIEKRQSVAFWCNPISGHATLYWYQQILGQGPKLLIQFQNNGVVDDSQLPKDRFSAERLKGVDSTLKIQPAKLEDSAVYLCASSPPKAVNTEAFFGQGTRLTVV.

The CDR3 DNA follows: TGTGCCAGCAGCTTAAGGGGGACAGGCACTAATGAAAAACTGTTTTTT. Protein product: CASSLRGTGTNEKLFF. The chain employs TRBV11-3 and TRBJ1-4, with TRBD1 identical over 8 bases. CDR1 and CDR2 from the germline V gene are SGHNT and YENEEA. Germline trimming cut 2 bases from V and 2 bases from J; bases unmatched to any gene: 4. The CDR3 runs 16 residues.

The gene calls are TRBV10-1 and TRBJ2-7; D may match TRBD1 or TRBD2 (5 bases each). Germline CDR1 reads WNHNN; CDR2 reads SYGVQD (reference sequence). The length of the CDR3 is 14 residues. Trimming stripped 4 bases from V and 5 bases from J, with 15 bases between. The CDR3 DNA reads TGCGCCAGCAGTGTGGGACGTGGGGCCCACGAGCAGTACTTC. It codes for CASSVGRGAHEQYF.

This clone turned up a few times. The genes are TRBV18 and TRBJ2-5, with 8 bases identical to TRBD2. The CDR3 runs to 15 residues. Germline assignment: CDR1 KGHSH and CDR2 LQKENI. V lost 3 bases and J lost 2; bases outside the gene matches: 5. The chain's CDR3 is CASSPYSSGQETQYF. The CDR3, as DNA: TGTGCCAGCTCACCCTATTCTAGCGGGCAAGAGACCCAGTACTTC.

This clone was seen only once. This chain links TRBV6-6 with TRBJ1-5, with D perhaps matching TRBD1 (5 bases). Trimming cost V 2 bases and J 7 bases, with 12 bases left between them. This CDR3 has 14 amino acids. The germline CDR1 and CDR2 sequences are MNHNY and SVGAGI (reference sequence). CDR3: CASSYGGFGQPQHF. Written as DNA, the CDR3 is TGTGCCAGCAGTTACGGGGGTTTCGGACAGCCCCAGCATTTT.

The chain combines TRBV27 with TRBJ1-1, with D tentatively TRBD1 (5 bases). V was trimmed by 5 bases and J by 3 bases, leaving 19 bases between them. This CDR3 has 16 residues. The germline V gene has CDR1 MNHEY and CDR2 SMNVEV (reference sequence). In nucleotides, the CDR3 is TGTGCCAGCAGTCCGGTTAAGGCAGGGAGGTACACTGAAGCTTTCTTT. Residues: CASSPVKAGRYTEAFF.

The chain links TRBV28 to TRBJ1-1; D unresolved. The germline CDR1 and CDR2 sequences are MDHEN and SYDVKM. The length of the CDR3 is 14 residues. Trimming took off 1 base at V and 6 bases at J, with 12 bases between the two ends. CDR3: CASSLSGPFPEAFF. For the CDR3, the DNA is TGTGCCAGCAGTTTATCGGGCCCATTTCCTGAAGCTTTCTTT.

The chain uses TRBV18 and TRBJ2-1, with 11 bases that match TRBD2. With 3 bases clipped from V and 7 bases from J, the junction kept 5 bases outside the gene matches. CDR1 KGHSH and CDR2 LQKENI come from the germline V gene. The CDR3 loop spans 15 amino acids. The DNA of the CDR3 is TGTGCCAGCTCACCTAGCGGGGGGGGCATTAATGAGCAGTTCTTC. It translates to CASSPSGGGINEQFF.

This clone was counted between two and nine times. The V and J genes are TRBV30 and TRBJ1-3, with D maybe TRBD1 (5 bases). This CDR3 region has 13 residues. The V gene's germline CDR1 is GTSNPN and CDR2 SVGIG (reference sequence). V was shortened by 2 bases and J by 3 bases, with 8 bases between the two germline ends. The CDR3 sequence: CAWSRGSGNTIYF. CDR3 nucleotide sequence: TGTGCCTGGAGTCGGGGGAGTGGAAACACCATATATTTT. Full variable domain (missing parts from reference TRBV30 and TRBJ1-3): SQTIHQWPATLVQPVGSPLSLECTVEGTSNPNLYWYRQAAGRGLQLLFYSVGIGQISSEVPQNLSASRPQDRQFILSSKKLLLSDSGFYLCAWSRGSGNTIYFGEGSWLTVV.

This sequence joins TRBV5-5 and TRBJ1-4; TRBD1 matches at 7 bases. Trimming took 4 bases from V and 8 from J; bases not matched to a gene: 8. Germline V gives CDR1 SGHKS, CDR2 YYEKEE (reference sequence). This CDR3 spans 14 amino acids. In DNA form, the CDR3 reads TGTGCCAGCAGCCAAGGGGGCAGGGTGGAAAAACTGTTTTTT. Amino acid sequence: CASSQGGRVEKLFF.

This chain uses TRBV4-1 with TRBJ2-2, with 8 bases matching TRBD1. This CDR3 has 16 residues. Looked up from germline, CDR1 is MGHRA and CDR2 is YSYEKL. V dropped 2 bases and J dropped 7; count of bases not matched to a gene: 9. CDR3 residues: CASSQPGQGSYGELFF. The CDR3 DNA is TGCGCCAGCAGCCAACCTGGACAGGGATCATACGGGGAGCTGTTTTTT.

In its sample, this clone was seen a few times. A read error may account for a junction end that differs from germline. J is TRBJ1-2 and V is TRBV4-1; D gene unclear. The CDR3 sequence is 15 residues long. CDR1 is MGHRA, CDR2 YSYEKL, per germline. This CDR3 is CASSMGPDHYYGYTF. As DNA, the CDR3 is TGCGCCAGCAGCATGGGTCCGGACCACTACTACGGCTACACCTTC.

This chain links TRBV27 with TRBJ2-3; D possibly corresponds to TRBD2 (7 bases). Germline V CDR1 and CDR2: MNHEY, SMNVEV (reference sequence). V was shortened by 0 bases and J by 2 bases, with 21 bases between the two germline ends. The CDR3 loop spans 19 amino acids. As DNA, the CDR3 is TGTGCCAGCAGTTTATCCCCTAGTGGGCGCGGGGGCCCCACAGATACGCAGTATTTT. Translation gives CASSLSPSGRGGPTDTQYF.

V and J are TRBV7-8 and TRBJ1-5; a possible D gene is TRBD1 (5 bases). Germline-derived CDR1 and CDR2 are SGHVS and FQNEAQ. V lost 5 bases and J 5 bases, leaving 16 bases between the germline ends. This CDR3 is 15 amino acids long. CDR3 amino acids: CASSIGGFVDQPQHF. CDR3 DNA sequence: TGTGCCAGCAGCATCGGGGGGTTCGTGGATCAGCCCCAGCATTTT.